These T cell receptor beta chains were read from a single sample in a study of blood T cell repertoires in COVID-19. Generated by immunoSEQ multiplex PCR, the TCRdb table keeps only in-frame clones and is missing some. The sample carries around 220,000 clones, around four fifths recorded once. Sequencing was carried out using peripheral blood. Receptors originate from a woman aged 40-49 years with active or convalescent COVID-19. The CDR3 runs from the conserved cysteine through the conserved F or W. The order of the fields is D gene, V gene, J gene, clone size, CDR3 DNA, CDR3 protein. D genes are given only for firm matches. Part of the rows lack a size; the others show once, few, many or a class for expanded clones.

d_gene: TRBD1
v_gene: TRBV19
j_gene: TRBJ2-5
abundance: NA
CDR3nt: TGTGCCAGTAGTATAGTGGGACAGGGGCAAGAGACCCAGTACTTC
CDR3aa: CASSIVGQGQETQYF

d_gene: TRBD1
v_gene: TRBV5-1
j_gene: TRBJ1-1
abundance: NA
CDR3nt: TGCGCCAGCAGCTTGCGACAGGGGGTCGAAGCTTTCTTT
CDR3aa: CASSLRQGVEAFF

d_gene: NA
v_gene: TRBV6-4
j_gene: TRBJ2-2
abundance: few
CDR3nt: TGTGCCAGCAGTCAAGACAGCACCGGGGAGCTGTTTTTT
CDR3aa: CASSQDSTGELFF

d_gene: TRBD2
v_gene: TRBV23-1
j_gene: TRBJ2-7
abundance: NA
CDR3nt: TGCGCCAGCAGTCAATCGATACAGGGGTCTCGGCTAGCGGGGGGGCCCGAAGAGCAGTACTTC
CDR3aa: CASSQSIQGSRLAGGPEEQYF

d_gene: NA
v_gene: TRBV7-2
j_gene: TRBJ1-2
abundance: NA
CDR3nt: TGTGCCAGCAGCGCCCGGGGGGATACGGGGCGCCCCGGGTATGGCTACACCTTC
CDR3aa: CASSARGDTGRPGYGYTF

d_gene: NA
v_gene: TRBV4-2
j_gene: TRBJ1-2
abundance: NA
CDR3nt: TGTGCCAGCAGCCAGTTCCGAGGAGTTTCCTATGGCTACACCTTC
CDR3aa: CASSQFRGVSYGYTF

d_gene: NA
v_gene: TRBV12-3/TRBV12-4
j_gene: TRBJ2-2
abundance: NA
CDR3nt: TGTGCCAGCAGTTTATCCGGCGGGGAGCTGTTTTTT
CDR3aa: CASSLSGGELFF

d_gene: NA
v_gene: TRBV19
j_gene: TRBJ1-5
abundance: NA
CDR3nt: TGTGCCAGTAGTAACTATGAGGGATGGATTCAGCCCCAGCATTTT
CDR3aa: CASSNYEGWIQPQHF

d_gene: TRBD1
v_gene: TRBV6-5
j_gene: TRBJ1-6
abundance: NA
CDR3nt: TGTGCCAGCAGACTGGACAGGGGAGAGGATTCACCCCTCCACTTT
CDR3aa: CASRLDRGEDSPLHF

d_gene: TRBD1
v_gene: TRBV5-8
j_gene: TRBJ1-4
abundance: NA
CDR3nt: TGTGCCAGCAGCTTGTTTCAGGGGGCCGAAAAACTGTTTTTT
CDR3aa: CASSLFQGAEKLFF

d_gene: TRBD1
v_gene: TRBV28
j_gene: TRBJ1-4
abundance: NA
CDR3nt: TGTGCCAGCAGGGGACAGGGAGCTAATGAAAAACTGTTTTTT
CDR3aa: CASRGQGANEKLFF

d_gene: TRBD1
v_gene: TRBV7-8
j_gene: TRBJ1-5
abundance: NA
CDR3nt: TGTGCCAGCAGCTGGGACAGAAATCAGCCCCAGCATTTT
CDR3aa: CASSWDRNQPQHF

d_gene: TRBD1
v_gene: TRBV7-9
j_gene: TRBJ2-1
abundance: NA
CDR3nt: TGTGCCAGCAGCTCCGACAGGGGAACGTACAATGAGCAGTTCTTC
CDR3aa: CASSSDRGTYNEQFF

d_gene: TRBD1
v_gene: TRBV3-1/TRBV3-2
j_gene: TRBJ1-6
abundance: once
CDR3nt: TGTGCCAGCAGCCAAGGACCGCAGGGGGCCAATTCACCCCTCCACTTT
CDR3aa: CASSQGPQGANSPLHF

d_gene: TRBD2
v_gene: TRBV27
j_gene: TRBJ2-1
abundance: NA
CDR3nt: TGTGCCAGCAGTACACTAGCGGGGGGGCCTCGGAATGAGCAGTTCTTC
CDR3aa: CASSTLAGGPRNEQFF

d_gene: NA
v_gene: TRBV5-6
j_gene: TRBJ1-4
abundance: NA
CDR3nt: TGTGCCAGCAGCTTGGGGCCAACTAATGAAAAACTGTTTTTT
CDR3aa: CASSLGPTNEKLFF

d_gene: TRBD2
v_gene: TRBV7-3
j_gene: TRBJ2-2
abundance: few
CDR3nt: TGTGCCAGCAGCTCCCGGACTAGCGGGGGGGCGGCCGGGGAGCTGTTTTTT
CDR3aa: CASSSRTSGGAAGELFF

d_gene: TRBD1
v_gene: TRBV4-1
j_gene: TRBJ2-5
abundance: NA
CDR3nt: TGCGCCAGCAGCCAAGATCCGACAGGGGTGGAGACCCAGTACTTC
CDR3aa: CASSQDPTGVETQYF

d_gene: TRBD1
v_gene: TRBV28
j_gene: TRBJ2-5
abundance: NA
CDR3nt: TGTGCCAGCAGTTTTGGGACAGGGGGCGCAGTGGGGACCCAGTACTTC
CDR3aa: CASSFGTGGAVGTQYF

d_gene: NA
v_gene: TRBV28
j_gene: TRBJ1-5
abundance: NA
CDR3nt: TGTGCCAGCAGTTCAGGACAGTACAATCAGCCCCAGCATTTT
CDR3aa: CASSSGQYNQPQHF

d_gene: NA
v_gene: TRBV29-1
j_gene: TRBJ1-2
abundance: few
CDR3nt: TGCAGCGTCTACACAGACCCCTATGGCTACACCTTC
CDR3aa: CSVYTDPYGYTF

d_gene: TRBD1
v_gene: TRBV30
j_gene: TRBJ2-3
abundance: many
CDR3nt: TGTGCCTGGAGTGTTGGGTGGACAGGGGGTTTTACAGATACGCAGTATTTT
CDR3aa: CAWSVGWTGGFTDTQYF

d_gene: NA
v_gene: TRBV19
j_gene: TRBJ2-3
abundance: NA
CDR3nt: TGTGCCAGTAGTATGAACAGGGATACGCAGTATTTT
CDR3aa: CASSMNRDTQYF

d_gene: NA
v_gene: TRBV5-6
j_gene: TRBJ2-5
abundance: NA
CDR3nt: TGTGCCAGCAGCTACCTGAGGGAGACCCAGTACTTC
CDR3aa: CASSYLRETQYF

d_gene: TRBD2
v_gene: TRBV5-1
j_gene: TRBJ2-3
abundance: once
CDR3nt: TGCGCCAGCAGCTTGGCGGGAGGGGGCACAGATACGCAGTATTTT
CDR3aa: CASSLAGGGTDTQYF